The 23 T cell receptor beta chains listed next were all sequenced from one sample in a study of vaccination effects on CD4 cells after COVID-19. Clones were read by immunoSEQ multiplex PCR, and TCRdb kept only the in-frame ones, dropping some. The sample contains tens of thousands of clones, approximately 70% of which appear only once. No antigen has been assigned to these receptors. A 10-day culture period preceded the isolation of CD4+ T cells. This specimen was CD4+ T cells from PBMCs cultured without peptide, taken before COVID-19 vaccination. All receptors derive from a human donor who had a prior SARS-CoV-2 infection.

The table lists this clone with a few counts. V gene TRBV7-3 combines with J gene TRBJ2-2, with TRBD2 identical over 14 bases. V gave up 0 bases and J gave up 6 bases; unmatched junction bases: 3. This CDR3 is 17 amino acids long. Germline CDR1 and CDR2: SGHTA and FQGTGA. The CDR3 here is CASSLTGTSGSSGELFF. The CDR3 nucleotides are TGTGCCAGCAGCTTAACGGGGACTAGCGGGAGTTCCGGGGAGCTGTTTTTT. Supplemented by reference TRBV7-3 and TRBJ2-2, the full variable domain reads GAGVSQTPSNKVTEKGKYVELRCDPISGHTALYWYRQSLGQGPEFLIYFQGTGAADDSGLPNDRFFAVRPEGSVSTLKIQRTERGDSAVYLCASSLTGTSGSSGELFFGEGSRLTVL.

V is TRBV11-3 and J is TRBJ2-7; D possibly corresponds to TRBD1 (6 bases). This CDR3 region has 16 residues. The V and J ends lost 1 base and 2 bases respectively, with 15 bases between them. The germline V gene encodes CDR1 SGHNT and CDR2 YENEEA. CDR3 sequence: CASSLGGWDTAYEQYF. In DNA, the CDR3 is TGTGCCAGCAGCTTAGGTGGATGGGACACCGCCTACGAGCAGTACTTC. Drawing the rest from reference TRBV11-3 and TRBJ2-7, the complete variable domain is EAGVVQSPRYKIIEKKQPVAFWCNPISGHNTLYWYLQNLGQGPELLIRYENEEAVDDSQLPKDRFSAERLKGVDSTLKIQPAELGDSAVYLCASSLGGWDTAYEQYFGPGTRLTVT.

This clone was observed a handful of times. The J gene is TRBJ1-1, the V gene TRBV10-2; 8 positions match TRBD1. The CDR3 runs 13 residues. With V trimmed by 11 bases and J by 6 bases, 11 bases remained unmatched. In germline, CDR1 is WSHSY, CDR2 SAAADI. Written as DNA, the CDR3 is TGCGCCGGCCGGGGCAGGGGGCTCTCTGAAGCTTTCTTT. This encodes CAGRGRGLSEAFF.

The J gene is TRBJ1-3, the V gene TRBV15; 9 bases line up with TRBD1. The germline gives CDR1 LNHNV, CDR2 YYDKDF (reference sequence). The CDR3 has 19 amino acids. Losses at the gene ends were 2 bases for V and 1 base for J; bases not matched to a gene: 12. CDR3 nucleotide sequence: TGTGCCACCAGCAGATCCAGGGAGGACAGGGGATCGTCTGGAAACACCATATATTTT. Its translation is CATSRSREDRGSSGNTIYF.

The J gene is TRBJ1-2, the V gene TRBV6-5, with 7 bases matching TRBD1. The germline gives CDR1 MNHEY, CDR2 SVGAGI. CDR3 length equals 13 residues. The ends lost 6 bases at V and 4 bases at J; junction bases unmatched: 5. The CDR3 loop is CASRRQGVYGYTF. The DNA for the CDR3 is TGTGCCAGCAGACGACAGGGTGTCTATGGCTACACCTTC.

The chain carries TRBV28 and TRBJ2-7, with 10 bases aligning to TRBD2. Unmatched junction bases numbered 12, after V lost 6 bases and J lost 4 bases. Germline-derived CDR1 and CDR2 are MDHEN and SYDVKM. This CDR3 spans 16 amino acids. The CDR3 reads CASSPGTSAQRYEQYF. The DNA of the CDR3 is TGTGCCAGCAGCCCCGGGACTAGCGCTCAGAGATACGAGCAGTACTTC.

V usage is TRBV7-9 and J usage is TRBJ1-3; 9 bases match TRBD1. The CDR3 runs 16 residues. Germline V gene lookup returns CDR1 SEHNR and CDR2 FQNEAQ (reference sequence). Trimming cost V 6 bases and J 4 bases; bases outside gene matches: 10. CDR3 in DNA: TGTGCCAGCAGGTCCCTTTGGACAGGGGCAGGAAACACCATATATTTT. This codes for CASRSLWTGAGNTIYF.

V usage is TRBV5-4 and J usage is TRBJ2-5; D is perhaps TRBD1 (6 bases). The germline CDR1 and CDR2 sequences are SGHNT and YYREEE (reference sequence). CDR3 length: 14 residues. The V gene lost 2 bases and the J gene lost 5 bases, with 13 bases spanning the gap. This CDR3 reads CASSFTGSLETQYF. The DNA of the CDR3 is TGTGCCAGCAGCTTTACAGGGTCGTTGGAGACCCAGTACTTC.

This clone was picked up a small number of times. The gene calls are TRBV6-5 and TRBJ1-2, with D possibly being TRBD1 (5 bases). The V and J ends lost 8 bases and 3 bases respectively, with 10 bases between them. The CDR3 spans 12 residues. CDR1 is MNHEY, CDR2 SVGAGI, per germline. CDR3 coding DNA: TGTGCCAGCCGGACACTCGACTATGGCTACACCTTC. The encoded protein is CASRTLDYGYTF.

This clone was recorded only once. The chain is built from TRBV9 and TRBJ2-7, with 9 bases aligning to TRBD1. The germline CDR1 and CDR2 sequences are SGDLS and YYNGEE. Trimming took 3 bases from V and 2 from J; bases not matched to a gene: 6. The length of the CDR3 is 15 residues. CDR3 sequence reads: CASSEAQGAAYEQYF. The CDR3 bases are TGTGCCAGCAGCGAGGCACAGGGGGCTGCCTACGAGCAGTACTTC. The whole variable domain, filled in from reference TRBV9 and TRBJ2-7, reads DSGVTQTPKHLITATGQRVTLRCSPRSGDLSVYWYQQSLDQGLQFLIQYYNGEERAKGNILERFSAQQFPDLHSELNLSSLELGDSALYFCASSEAQGAAYEQYFGPGTRLTVT.

CDR3: CASTLGIGGDYGYTF. The DNA of the CDR3 is TGCGCCAGCACTCTTGGGATAGGGGGCGACTATGGCTACACCTTC. The V and J genes are TRBV5-1 and TRBJ1-2; 7 positions agree with TRBD1. V lost 6 bases to trimming and J lost 3 bases; unmatched junction nucleotides: 11. The germline CDR1 and CDR2 sequences are SGHRS and YFSETQ. This CDR3 comprises 15 residues.

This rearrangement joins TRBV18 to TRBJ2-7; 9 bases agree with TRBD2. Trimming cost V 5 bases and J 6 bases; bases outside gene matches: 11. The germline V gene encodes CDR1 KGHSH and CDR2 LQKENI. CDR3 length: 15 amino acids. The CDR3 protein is CASSGRVAGEGEQYF. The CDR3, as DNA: TGTGCCAGCTCAGGCAGGGTAGCGGGAGAGGGCGAGCAGTACTTC.

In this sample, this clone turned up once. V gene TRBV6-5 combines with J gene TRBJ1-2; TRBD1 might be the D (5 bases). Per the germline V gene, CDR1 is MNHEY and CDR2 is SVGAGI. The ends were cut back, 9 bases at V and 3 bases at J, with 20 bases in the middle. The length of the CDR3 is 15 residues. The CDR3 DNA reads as TGTGCCAGACCGAGTCCGGACCGAGGGGACTATGGCTACACCTTC. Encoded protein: CARPSPDRGDYGYTF.

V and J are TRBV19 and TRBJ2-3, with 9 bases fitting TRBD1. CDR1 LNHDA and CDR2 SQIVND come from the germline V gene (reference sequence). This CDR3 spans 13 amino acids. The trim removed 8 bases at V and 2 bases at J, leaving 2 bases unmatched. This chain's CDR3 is CASGDRVTDTQYF. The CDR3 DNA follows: TGTGCCAGTGGGGACAGGGTCACAGATACGCAGTATTTT.

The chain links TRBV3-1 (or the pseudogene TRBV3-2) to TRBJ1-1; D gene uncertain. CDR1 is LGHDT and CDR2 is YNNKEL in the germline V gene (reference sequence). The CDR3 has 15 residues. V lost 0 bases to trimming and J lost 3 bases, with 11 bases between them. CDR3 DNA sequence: TGTGCCAGCAGCCAAGATCGGGAACCTCACACTGAAGCTTTCTTT. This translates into CASSQDREPHTEAFF.

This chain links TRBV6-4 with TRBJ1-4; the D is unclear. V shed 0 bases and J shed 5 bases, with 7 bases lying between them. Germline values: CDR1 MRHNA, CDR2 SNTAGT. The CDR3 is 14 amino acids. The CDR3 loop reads CASSDSNGNEKLFF. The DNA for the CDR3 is TGTGCCAGCAGTGACTCAAACGGAAATGAAAAACTGTTTTTT.

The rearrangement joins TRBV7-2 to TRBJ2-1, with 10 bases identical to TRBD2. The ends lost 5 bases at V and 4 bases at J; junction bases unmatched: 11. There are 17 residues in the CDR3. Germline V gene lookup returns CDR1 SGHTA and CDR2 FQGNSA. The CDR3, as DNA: TGTGCCAGCAGCCCGTGGGCCTTAGCGGGAGGATACAATGAGCAGTTCTTC. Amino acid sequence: CASSPWALAGGYNEQFF.

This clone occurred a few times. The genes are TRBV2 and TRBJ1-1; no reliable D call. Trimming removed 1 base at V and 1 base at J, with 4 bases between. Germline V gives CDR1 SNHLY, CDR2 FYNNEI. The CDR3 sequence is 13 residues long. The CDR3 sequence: CASSEGGNTEAFF. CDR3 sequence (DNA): TGTGCCAGCAGTGAAGGCGGGAACACTGAAGCTTTCTTT.

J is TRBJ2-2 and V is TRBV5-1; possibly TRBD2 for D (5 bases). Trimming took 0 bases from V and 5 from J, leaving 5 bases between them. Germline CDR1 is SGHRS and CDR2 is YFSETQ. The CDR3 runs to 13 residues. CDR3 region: CASSLGGTGELFF. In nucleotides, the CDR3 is TGCGCCAGCAGCTTGGGCGGGACCGGGGAGCTGTTTTTT. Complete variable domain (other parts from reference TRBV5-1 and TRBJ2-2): KAGVTQTPRYLIKTRGQQVTLSCSPISGHRSVSWYQQTPGQGLQFLFEYFSETQRNKGNFPGRFSGRQFSNSRSEMNVSTLELGDSALYLCASSLGGTGELFFGEGSRLTVL.

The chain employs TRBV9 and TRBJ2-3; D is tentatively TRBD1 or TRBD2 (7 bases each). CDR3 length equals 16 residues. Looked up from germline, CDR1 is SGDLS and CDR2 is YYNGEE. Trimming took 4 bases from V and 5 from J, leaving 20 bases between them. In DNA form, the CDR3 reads TGTGCCAGCAGCCCCACCCGTGCAGGGGGGGGAGATACGCAGTATTTT. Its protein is CASSPTRAGGGDTQYF.

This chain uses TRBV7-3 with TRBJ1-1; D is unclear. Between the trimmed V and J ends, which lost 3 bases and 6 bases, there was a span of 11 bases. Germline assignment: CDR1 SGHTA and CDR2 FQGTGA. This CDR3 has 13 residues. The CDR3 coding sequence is TGTGCCAGCAGCTTTGACGGTAACGCTGAAGCTTTCTTT. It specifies CASSFDGNAEAFF.

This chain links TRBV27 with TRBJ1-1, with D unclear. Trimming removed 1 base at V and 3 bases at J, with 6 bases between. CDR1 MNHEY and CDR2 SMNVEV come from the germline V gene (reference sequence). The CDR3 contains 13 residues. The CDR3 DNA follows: TGTGCCAGCAGTTTATTTCGAGACACTGAAGCTTTCTTT. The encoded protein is CASSLFRDTEAFF.

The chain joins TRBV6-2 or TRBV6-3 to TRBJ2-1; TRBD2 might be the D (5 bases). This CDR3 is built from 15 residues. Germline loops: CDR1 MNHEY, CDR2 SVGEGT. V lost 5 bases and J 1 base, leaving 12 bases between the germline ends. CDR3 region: CASSVASISYNEQFF. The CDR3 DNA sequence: TGTGCCAGCAGTGTAGCGTCGATTTCCTACAATGAGCAGTTCTTC.